These 7 T cell receptor beta chains came from one sample sequenced in a study of CD8 T cells in ankylosing spondylitis. One entry per CDR3 protein, called by TCRdb with MiXCR from the 5' RACE reads. This sample has 350,000 or so distinct CDR3 sequences; approximately 10% occur once, and the top ten carry 8% to 9.5%. Sequenced sample: blood, either unsorted or a sorted T cell fraction (not recorded which). Receptor source: a female donor with ankylosing spondylitis or in good health (not recorded which).

This clonotype came up many times. The J gene is TRBJ2-3, the V gene TRBV5-1; D is ambiguous. The CDR3 runs 14 residues. Germline V lookup: CDR1 SGHRS, CDR2 YFSETQ. Trimming pared 0 bases from V and 6 bases from J, leaving 11 bases between. CDR3 DNA: TGCGCCAGCAGCTTGGGGCGTGACTTGGATACGCAGTATTTT. Amino acid sequence: CASSLGRDLDTQYF.

V gene TRBV27 combines with J gene TRBJ2-3; D ambiguous. This CDR3 has 12 residues. Germline CDR1 and CDR2: MNHEY and SMNVEV (reference sequence). Trimming pared 3 bases from V and 8 bases from J, leaving 9 bases between. The DNA for the CDR3 is TGTGCCAGCAGTTTCCCCAGAGGTACGCAGTATTTT. Translating it yields CASSFPRGTQYF.

This clonotype came up many times. This chain connects TRBV20-1 to TRBJ1-1, with 8 nucleotides matching TRBD1. The CDR3 loop spans 13 amino acids. From germline, CDR1 is DFQATT and CDR2 SNEGSKA (reference sequence). V shed 6 bases, J shed 5 bases, and the junction held 8 bases outside the gene matches. In nucleotides, the CDR3 is TGCAGTGCAAAAAGGACAGGGCTGACTGAAGCTTTCTTT. Translating it yields CSAKRTGLTEAFF.

This clonotype has ten or more counts. This chain connects TRBV29-1 to TRBJ2-1, with D hard to call. The CDR3 spans 13 residues. Germline CDR1 reads SQVTM; CDR2 reads ANQGSEA. V lost 6 bases, J lost 5 bases, and 14 bases lay in between. In nucleotides, the CDR3 is TGCAGCGTCCAGAGCTTTCTGGACAATGAGCAGTTCTTC. Amino acid sequence: CSVQSFLDNEQFF.

V is TRBV11-2 and J is TRBJ1-1; D possibly corresponds to TRBD1 (6 bases). V gave up 1 base and J gave up 3 bases, with 12 bases separating them. The CDR3 is 15 residues long. In germline, CDR1 is SGHAT, CDR2 FQNNGV. The CDR3 DNA reads as TGTGCCAGCAGCTTAGGATTAAGGGGGGACACTGAAGCTTTCTTT. This encodes CASSLGLRGDTEAFF.

This clonotype was recorded many times. V is TRBV24-1 and J is TRBJ2-3; 10 bases line up with TRBD1. V was clipped by 8 bases and J by 3 bases; unmatched bases: 7. Germline CDR1 reads KGHDR; CDR2 reads SFDVKD. The CDR3 has 15 residues. CDR3 in DNA: TGTGCCACCAAGCCAGGGACAGGGGATACAGATACGCAGTATTTT. Translation gives CATKPGTGDTDTQYF.

The chain couples TRBV7-2 to TRBJ2-7; tentatively, D is TRBD1 or TRBD2 (6 bases each). Trimming took off 1 base at V and 3 bases at J, with 16 bases between the two ends. Germline CDR1 and CDR2: SGHTA and FQGNSA. This CDR3 is 16 amino acids long. DNA for the CDR3: TGTGCCAGCAGCTTAGAGTCGGGGGCAGGGGACTACGAGCAGTACTTC. It codes for CASSLESGAGDYEQYF.